This is a list of T cell receptor beta chains from one sample in a study of cytomegalovirus exposure and HLA in healthy donors. Clones were read by immunoSEQ multiplex PCR, and TCRdb kept only the in-frame ones, dropping some. The table includes under 90,000 clones, 70% detected once. Sequencing was done on a sample of PBMCs. Receptors were obtained from a woman aged 45-59 years in good health and CMV-seropositive. CDR3s leave out the opening cysteine and the closing phenylalanine or tryptophan. Size is stated for part of the rows, as once, few or many counts, or as a class when the clone is expanded.

CDR3: ASGYRGDPGELF
V: TRBV19
J: TRBJ2-2
size: .

CDR3: ASSFQGITGELF
V: TRBV27
J: TRBJ2-2
size: .

CDR3: ASSPPTGILQETQY
V: TRBV28
J: TRBJ2-5
size: .

CDR3: ASSVGVDISYEQY
V: TRBV9
J: TRBJ2-7
size: .

CDR3: ASSGATYEQY
V: TRBV25-1
J: TRBJ2-7
size: .

CDR3: AWSIVFTGGRNTEAF
V: TRBV30
J: TRBJ1-1
size: .

CDR3: ASSARQSRNTEAF
V: TRBV6-1
J: TRBJ1-1
size: .

CDR3: ASSVLAGGGNNEQF
V: TRBV6-4
J: TRBJ2-1
size: once

CDR3: ASTLDKRYTIPYSGNTIY
V: TRBV28
J: TRBJ1-3
size: .

CDR3: ASSLRLASYEQY
V: TRBV28
J: TRBJ2-7
size: .